This T cell receptor (beta chain) emerged from a study of cytomegalovirus exposure and HLA in healthy donors. The CDR3 is 15 residues long. Trimming took 4 bases from V and 2 from J, leaving 12 bases between them. Germline CDR1 reads SGHRS; CDR2 reads YFSETQ. Both 60 Vbeta primers and 13 Jbeta primers went into the PCR. Method: immunoSEQ multiplex PCR; TCRdb's copy keeps in-frame clones and lacks some. The repertoire has under 200,000 clones, approximately 71% of them found once; the top ten carry about 4.9%. Study conclusions and caveats: Common viral pathogens seemed, in a later analysis, to connect with several of the most significant clusters. Some V segments could not be told apart, so they were left out, TRBV6-2 and TRBV6-3 among them. It was confirmed in vitro that a few of the CMV-associated chains were specific for CMV antigens.

Details on this clone: The antigen remains unidentified.

The sequence was collected from a male donor in good health and CMV-seronegative. The chain uses TRBV5-1 and TRBJ2-2; D remains unclear. Material for sequencing was PBMCs. The CDR3 DNA follows: TGCGCCAGCAGCCCGCTAGATGTCAACACCGGGGAGCTGTTTTTT. Amino acids: CASSPLDVNTGELFF.